Shown below are 19 T cell receptor beta chains from a single sample sequenced in a study of cytomegalovirus exposure and HLA in healthy donors. PCR employed 60 Vbeta and 13 Jbeta primers. The table came from immunoSEQ multiplex PCR; TCRdb's copy has only in-frame clones and leaves some out. The sample yields some 140,000 clones, approximately 70% seen once. The sample taken for sequencing was PBMCs. These receptors were taken from a human donor in good health.

The chain joins TRBV4-3 to TRBJ2-2; D remains unclear. The CDR3 has 14 residues. V lost 1 base, J lost 1 base, and 4 bases lay in between. The germline gives CDR1 LGHNA, CDR2 YSLEER. As DNA, the CDR3 is TGCGCCAGCAGCCAAGCACAGAACACCGGGGAGCTGTTTTTT. It encodes CASSQAQNTGELFF.

CDR3: CASSPRDRDRDTQYF. The CDR3, as DNA: TGTGCCAGCTCACCACGGGACAGGGATCGAGATACGCAGTATTTT. The genes are TRBV18 and TRBJ2-3; 9 nucleotides match TRBD1. CDR1 is KGHSH and CDR2 is LQKENI in the germline V gene. CDR3 length equals 15 residues. V was pared by 1 base and J by 5 bases, with 4 bases of the junction left unmatched.

Concerning this clone: Other DNA sequences in this sample translate to the same CDR3. The J gene is TRBJ2-5, the V gene TRBV6-5; 7 bases align to TRBD1. The J segment lost 4 bases and the V segment lost 0 bases, leaving 2 bases of the junction unmatched. This CDR3 has 14 residues. CDR1 is MNHEY, CDR2 SVGAGI, per germline. Here the CDR3 DNA reads TGTGCCAGCAGTTACTCAGGGGGCAGAGAGACCCAGTACTTC. It encodes CASSYSGGRETQYF.

This chain uses TRBV6-4 with TRBJ2-3; 8 positions match TRBD2. Unmatched junction bases numbered 14, after V lost 2 bases and J lost 4 bases. Germline CDR1 reads MRHNA; CDR2 reads SNTAGT. The CDR3 is made up of 18 amino acids. The CDR3 sequence: CASSDTTTSGGGADTQYF. CDR3 nucleotides: TGTGCCAGCAGTGACACTACCACTAGCGGAGGAGGGGCAGATACGCAGTATTTT.

The chain uses TRBV27 and TRBJ1-1; TRBD1 aligns across 8 bases. CDR3 length equals 14 residues. Germline assignment: CDR1 MNHEY and CDR2 SMNVEV (reference sequence). V lost 2 bases to trimming and J lost 4 bases; unmatched junction nucleotides: 3. CDR3: CASSLQGAPTEAFF. CDR3 DNA: TGTGCCAGCAGTTTACAGGGGGCGCCCACTGAAGCTTTCTTT.

The V and J genes are TRBV11-2 and TRBJ2-7, with 8 bases matching TRBD2. Unmatched junction bases numbered 2, after V lost 1 base and J lost 3 bases. The CDR3 is made up of 14 amino acids. The V gene's germline CDR1 is SGHAT and CDR2 FQNNGV. The CDR3 loop reads CASSLGSGSYEQYF. Here the CDR3 DNA reads TGTGCCAGCAGCTTAGGCAGCGGGAGCTACGAGCAGTACTTC.

The rearrangement joins TRBV7-6 to TRBJ2-3, with 9 positions matching TRBD2. The CDR3 runs to 17 residues. Trimming at V came to 5 bases and at J to 1 base, leaving 10 bases not matched to a gene. Germline CDR1 reads SGHVS; CDR2 reads FNYEAQ. The CDR3 loop reads CASSGGAGGPGTDTQYF. Written as DNA, the CDR3 is TGTGCCAGCAGCGGAGGGGCGGGAGGGCCCGGCACAGATACGCAGTATTTT. The complete variable domain, with remaining parts taken from reference TRBV7-6 and TRBJ2-3, reads GAGVSQSPRYKVTKRGQDVALRCDPISGHVSLYWYRQALGQGPEFLTYFNYEAQQDKSGLPNDRFSAERPEGSISTLTIQRTEQRDSAMYRCASSGGAGGPGTDTQYFGPGTRLTVL.

There are a few counts of this clone. This chain connects TRBV18 to TRBJ2-1; 12 bases match TRBD2. Germline CDR1 reads KGHSH; CDR2 reads LQKENI. The CDR3 contains 15 residues. V shed 2 bases, J shed 9 bases, and the junction held 5 bases outside the gene matches. The DNA of the CDR3 is TGTGCCAGCTCACCATCCCAGACTAGCGGGAGTGAGCAGTTCTTC. Protein sequence: CASSPSQTSGSEQFF. The whole variable domain, remainder taken from reference TRBV18 and TRBJ2-1, is NAGVMQNPRHLVRRRGQEARLRCSPMKGHSHVYWYRQLPEEGLKFMVYLQKENIIDESGMPKERFSAEFPKEGPSILRIQQVVRGDSAAYFCASSPSQTSGSEQFFGPGTRLTVL.

This chain joins TRBV28 and TRBJ1-1, with 8 positions matching TRBD1. CDR1 and CDR2 (germline): MDHEN, SYDVKM. V shed 6 bases, J shed 1 base, and the junction held 4 bases outside the gene matches. CDR3 length: 14 amino acids. CDR3 region: CASRPDRANTEAFF. In nucleotides, the CDR3 is TGTGCCAGCAGACCGGACAGGGCGAACACTGAAGCTTTCTTT.

The chain combines TRBV5-4 with TRBJ2-2; 8 bases are a match to TRBD1. Trimming removed 1 base from V and 7 bases from J; junction bases left unmatched: 6. The germline gives CDR1 SGHNT, CDR2 YYREEE (reference sequence). This CDR3 region has 15 residues. For the CDR3, the DNA is TGTGCCAGCAGCTTGATACAGGGGGTGGGCGGGGAGCTGTTTTTT. Protein: CASSLIQGVGGELFF. Using reference TRBV5-4 and TRBJ2-2 for the parts outside the CDR3, the full variable domain is ETGVTQSPTHLIKTRGQQVTLRCSSQSGHNTVSWYQQALGQGPQFIFQYYREEENGRGNFPPRFSGLQFPNYSSELNVNALELDDSALYLCASSLIQGVGGELFFGEGSRLTVL.

The chain is built from TRBV5-1 and TRBJ2-5, with a possible D match to TRBD1 (5 bases). V lost 4 bases to trimming and J lost 5 bases, with 15 bases between them. This CDR3 region has 14 residues. CDR1 is SGHRS and CDR2 is YFSETQ in the germline V gene. The CDR3 here is CASSTGPGRETQYF. The CDR3 DNA sequence: TGCGCCAGCAGCACAGGACCCGGCCGGGAGACCCAGTACTTC.

The V call is TRBV5-1, the J call TRBJ1-1; tentative D call: TRBD1 (5 bases). Germline V gives CDR1 SGHRS, CDR2 YFSETQ. The CDR3 sequence is 14 residues long. V was clipped by 3 bases and J by 5 bases, with 14 bases between them. The CDR3 loop reads CASSSVGGRTEAFF. DNA of the CDR3: TGCGCCAGCAGCTCGGTTGGGGGGAGGACTGAAGCTTTCTTT. Complete variable domain (other parts from reference TRBV5-1 and TRBJ1-1): KAGVTQTPRYLIKTRGQQVTLSCSPISGHRSVSWYQQTPGQGLQFLFEYFSETQRNKGNFPGRFSGRQFSNSRSEMNVSTLELGDSALYLCASSSVGGRTEAFFGQGTRLTVV.

The J gene is TRBJ2-7, the V gene TRBV6-1, with 9 bases matching TRBD1. Trimming removed 4 bases from V and 2 bases from J; junction bases left unmatched: 3. The CDR3 contains 14 residues. CDR1 is MNHNS and CDR2 is SASEGT in the germline V gene. The CDR3 DNA is TGTGCCAGCAGTGTTGGGACAGGGCCCTACGAGCAGTACTTC. Its protein product is CASSVGTGPYEQYF.

V usage is TRBV7-2 and J usage is TRBJ2-2; D might be TRBD1 (6 bases). V lost 3 bases to trimming and J lost 3 bases, with 11 bases between them. CDR3 size: 15 residues. The germline V gene has CDR1 SGHTA and CDR2 FQGNSA. As DNA, the CDR3 is TGTGCCAGCAGCTTCGACAGGTCTCACACCGGGGAGCTGTTTTTT. This encodes CASSFDRSHTGELFF. The full variable domain, in which reference TRBV7-2 and TRBJ2-2 provide the parts outside the CDR3, is GAGVSQSPSNKVTEKGKDVELRCDPISGHTALYWYRQSLGQGLEFLIYFQGNSAPDKSGLPSDRFSAERTGGSVSTLTIQRTQQEDSAVYLCASSFDRSHTGELFFGEGSRLTVL.

This chain joins TRBV7-9 and TRBJ2-3, with D perhaps matching TRBD2 (5 bases). Trimming took off 2 bases at V and 4 bases at J, with 10 bases between the two ends. The germline CDR1 and CDR2 sequences are SEHNR and FQNEAQ (reference sequence). The CDR3 length is 14 residues. This chain's CDR3 is CASSLRDGPDTQYF. DNA of the CDR3: TGTGCCAGCAGCTTACGGGATGGGCCAGATACGCAGTATTTT.

This chain joins TRBV11-3 and TRBJ2-7; TRBD1 might be the D (5 bases). The CDR3 has 12 amino acids. Germline CDR1 reads SGHNT; CDR2 reads YENEEA. The V and J ends lost 0 bases and 5 bases respectively, with 5 bases between them. DNA of the CDR3: TGTGCCAGCAGCTTAGAAGGGGACGAGCAGTACTTC. Translation: CASSLEGDEQYF.

This clone occurred a few times. V usage is TRBV25-1 and J usage is TRBJ2-2, with a possible D match to TRBD1 (6 bases). The V gene's germline CDR1 is MGHDK and CDR2 SYGVNS. The CDR3 runs 16 residues. V was clipped by 6 bases and J by 6 bases, with 20 bases between them. DNA of the CDR3: TGTGCCAGCAGGCAGCCCCCGCTAACAGGGCCCGGGGAGCTGTTTTTT. This gives the protein CASRQPPLTGPGELFF.

This clone was seen more than once but under ten times. CDR3 sequence reads: CSVEADGGPPYEQYF. The CDR3 bases are TGCAGCGTTGAAGCTGACGGGGGGCCCCCCTACGAGCAGTACTTC. The chain couples TRBV29-1 to TRBJ2-7, with D perhaps TRBD2 (7 bases). The CDR3 covers 15 residues. Looked up from germline, CDR1 is SQVTM and CDR2 is ANQGSEA. V was shortened by 1 base and J by 2 bases, with 15 bases between the two germline ends.

In this sample, this clone turned up once. The rearrangement uses TRBV28 and TRBJ2-7; D is possibly TRBD1 (6 bases). The CDR3 runs to 13 residues. Trimming removed 7 bases from V and 3 bases from J, with 13 bases in between. Germline V lookup: CDR1 MDHEN, CDR2 SYDVKM. CDR3 region: CASNTGWYYEQYF. The CDR3 bases are TGTGCCAGCAATACAGGGTGGTACTACGAGCAGTACTTC.